The 25 T cell receptor beta chains listed next were all sequenced from one sample in a study of blood T cell repertoires in COVID-19. Some clones are missing from TCRdb's copy, which holds only in-frame ones; the method was immunoSEQ multiplex PCR. The repertoire holds fewer than 400,000 clones, with roughly 90% as singletons. The sequenced material came from PBMCs or T cells enriched from blood (not recorded which). Receptor source: a woman in her thirties who had recovered from COVID-19.

The chain carries TRBV7-2 and TRBJ2-5; D might be TRBD2 (6 bases). Germline CDR1 SGHTA, CDR2 FQGNSA. This CDR3 spans 15 amino acids. V lost 3 bases and J 6 bases, leaving 17 bases between the germline ends. As DNA, the CDR3 is TGTGCCAGCAGCTTGGGGACCGGGGGTTTACAGACCCAGTACTTC. Encoded protein: CASSLGTGGLQTQYF. Full variable domain (rest looked up from reference TRBV7-2 and TRBJ2-5): GAGVSQSPSNKVTEKGKDVELRCDPISGHTALYWYRQSLGQGLEFLIYFQGNSAPDKSGLPSDRFSAERTGGSVSTLTIQRTQQEDSAVYLCASSLGTGGLQTQYFGPGTRLLVL.

The chain recombines TRBV4-1 with TRBJ2-7, with 10 nucleotides matching TRBD2. The CDR3 contains 15 residues. V was pared by 6 bases and J by 0 bases, with 5 bases of the junction left unmatched. Germline V gives CDR1 MGHRA, CDR2 YSYEKL. CDR3 in amino acids: CASRYGLAVSYEQYF. The CDR3 DNA sequence: TGCGCCAGCAGATACGGACTAGCGGTCTCCTACGAGCAGTACTTC.

This chain links TRBV4-3 with TRBJ1-6, with D perhaps TRBD1 (6 bases). The CDR3 contains 14 residues. Germline values: CDR1 LGHNA, CDR2 YSLEER. Trimming pared 0 bases from V and 8 bases from J, leaving 8 bases between. The CDR3 here is CASSQDRGYSPLHF. CDR3 bases: TGCGCCAGCAGCCAAGATAGGGGGTATTCACCCCTCCACTTT.

The rearrangement joins TRBV9 to TRBJ2-4; D perhaps matches TRBD2 (5 bases). The V end was cut by 0 bases, the J end by 0 bases, with 10 bases between. The CDR3 covers 16 residues. CDR1 and CDR2 (germline): SGDLS, YYNGEE. As DNA, the CDR3 is TGTGCCAGCAGCGTAGGAGCGGTCCTAGCCAAAAACATTCAGTACTTC. It codes for CASSVGAVLAKNIQYF.

The chain employs TRBV28 and TRBJ1-2; unclear D gene. V lost 6 bases to trimming and J lost 0 bases, with 5 bases between them. Germline CDR1 MDHEN, CDR2 SYDVKM. The CDR3 spans 12 residues. CDR3 sequence reads: CASRIANYGYTF. The CDR3 DNA reads TGTGCCAGCAGAATAGCTAACTATGGCTACACCTTC.

This clone appeared a single time. The chain recombines TRBV5-6 with TRBJ1-2; 7 bases are a match to TRBD1. V lost 4 bases to trimming and J lost 4 bases; unmatched junction nucleotides: 4. The CDR3 contains 13 residues. Looked up from germline, CDR1 is SGHDT and CDR2 is YYEEEE. This CDR3 reads CASSEGGPYGYTF. The CDR3 coding sequence is TGTGCCAGCAGCGAAGGGGGCCCCTATGGCTACACCTTC.

Of note for this clone: Other DNA sequences in this specimen translate into the identical CDR3. V gene TRBV16 combines with J gene TRBJ1-2; tentative D call: TRBD1 (5 bases). CDR3 length: 15 residues. Germline CDR1 KGHSY, CDR2 FQNENV. The V and J ends lost 2 bases and 5 bases respectively, with 15 bases between them. Written as DNA, the CDR3 is TGTGCCAGCAGCCAACTTCAGGGCGGTATATATGGCTACACCTTC. Translated: CASSQLQGGIYGYTF.

The CDR3 region has the DNA TGTGCCAGCAGCAAAGGTGAGCAGGGCCAAGAGACCCAGTACTTC. This sequence encodes CASSKGEQGQETQYF. The chain joins TRBV21-1 to TRBJ2-5; the tabulated D call, TRBD1, remains unverified against the DNA. TRBV21-1 counts as a pseudogene. The CDR3 consists of 15 residues.

The V and J genes are TRBV2 and TRBJ1-3; 11 bases match TRBD1. J lost 6 bases, V lost 6 bases, and 7 bases had no gene match. Germline V lookup: CDR1 SNHLY, CDR2 FYNNEI. This CDR3 is built from 15 residues. CDR3 residues: CASSLPGQGVNTIYF. DNA of the CDR3: TGTGCCAGCAGCCTGCCGGGACAGGGGGTAAACACCATATATTTT. Looking up the rest from reference TRBV2 and TRBJ1-3 gives the full variable domain: EPEVTQTPSHQVTQMGQEVILRCVPISNHLYFYWYRQILGQKVEFLVSFYNNEISEKSEIFDDQFSVERPDGSNFTLKIRSTKLEDSAMYFCASSLPGQGVNTIYFGEGSWLTVV.

The chain employs TRBV7-2 and TRBJ1-2, with D hard to call. The length of the CDR3 is 13 residues. Trimming took 5 bases from V and 8 from J, leaving 15 bases between them. Per germline, CDR1 SGHTA and CDR2 FQGNSA. The CDR3 spells CASSLNSVWGYTF. DNA for the CDR3: TGTGCCAGCAGCCTCAATTCGGTATGGGGCTACACCTTC.

The chain recombines TRBV3-1 (or the pseudogene TRBV3-2) with TRBJ1-3; D gene ambiguous. The CDR3 is 18 amino acids. Trimming removed 1 base at V and 1 base at J, with 17 bases between. From germline, CDR1 is LGHDT and CDR2 YNNKEL (reference sequence). The CDR3 region is CASSQGSLTGSSGNTIYF. As DNA, the CDR3 is TGTGCCAGCAGCCAAGGCTCCCTCACCGGGTCGTCTGGAAACACCATATATTTT.

The genes are TRBV12-3 or TRBV12-4 and TRBJ1-6, with D unclear. This CDR3 region has 12 residues. V shed 3 bases and J shed 6 bases, with 3 bases lying between them. This CDR3 reads CASSFSNSPLHF. CDR3 sequence (DNA): TGTGCCAGCAGTTTTAGTAATTCACCCCTCCACTTT.

The table lists this clone with a count of one. This chain uses TRBV6-5 with TRBJ2-2; D remains ambiguous. Trimming cost V 2 bases and J 5 bases, with 15 bases left between them. CDR1 MNHEY and CDR2 SVGAGI come from the germline V gene. The CDR3 covers 16 residues. Here the CDR3 DNA reads TGTGCCAGCAGTTACAAGGCCCGCAGGTCTACCGGGGAGCTGTTTTTT. Protein: CASSYKARRSTGELFF.

V and J are TRBV12-5 and TRBJ2-1; perhaps TRBD2 as D (6 bases). V lost 7 bases to trimming and J lost 5 bases, with 12 bases between them. The CDR3 sequence is 13 residues long. Germline lookup yields CDR1 LGHNT and CDR2 FRNRAP. The CDR3 loop reads CASVGLANNEQFF. The CDR3 coding sequence is TGTGCTAGTGTAGGGCTAGCGAACAATGAGCAGTTCTTC. Supplemented by reference TRBV12-5 and TRBJ2-1, the full variable domain reads DARVTQTPRHKVTEMGQEVTMRCQPILGHNTVFWYRQTMMQGLELLAYFRNRAPLDDSGMPKDRFSAEMPDATLATLKIQPSEPRDSAVYFCASVGLANNEQFFGPGTRLTVL.

This clone was found a few times. The chain is built from TRBV4-1 and TRBJ2-3; the D gene is possibly TRBD2 (6 bases). The CDR3 extends over 11 amino acids. CDR1 is MGHRA and CDR2 is YSYEKL in the germline V gene. V was pared by 11 bases and J by 2 bases, with 8 bases between. The CDR3 region has the DNA TGCGCCGGAGGGAACACAGATACGCAGTATTTT. The encoded protein is CAGGNTDTQYF.

The V gene is TRBV7-3, the J gene TRBJ2-3; 8 bases line up with TRBD2. J gave up 5 bases and V 5 bases, and 15 bases lay outside the gene matches. The germline gives CDR1 SGHTA, CDR2 FQGTGA. This CDR3 contains 17 residues. CDR3 residues: CASSPGTASGWGDTQYF. DNA of the CDR3: TGTGCCAGCAGCCCAGGGACGGCTAGCGGGTGGGGAGATACGCAGTATTTT.

The chain has TRBV29-1 and TRBJ1-1; D is ambiguous. CDR3 length: 14 residues. Trimming removed 6 bases at V and 3 bases at J, with 17 bases between. Germline CDR1 is SQVTM and CDR2 is ANQGSEA. The CDR3, as DNA: TGCAGCGTCGCCGGGAGCCCTAGGGACACTGAAGCTTTCTTT. This gives the protein CSVAGSPRDTEAFF.

CDR3 nucleotide sequence: TGTGCCACCAGTGCTGGGGGCGACTATCAGCCCCAGCATTTT. Its translation is CATSAGGDYQPQHF. The V gene is TRBV24-1, the J gene TRBJ1-5; D is possibly TRBD1 (6 bases). Germline assignment: CDR1 KGHDR and CDR2 SFDVKD. There are 14 residues in the CDR3. Trimming took 5 bases from V and 5 from J, leaving 12 bases between them.

V gene TRBV7-9 combines with J gene TRBJ1-2, with 7 bases that match TRBD1. Germline CDR1 SEHNR, CDR2 FQNEAQ (reference sequence). V lost 5 bases to trimming and J lost 3 bases; unmatched junction nucleotides: 12. The CDR3 sequence is 16 residues long. CDR3 nucleotides: TGTGCCAGCAGCCCAAGCGGTACAGGGGTCCACTATGGCTACACCTTC. This encodes CASSPSGTGVHYGYTF.

The chain is built from TRBV28 and TRBJ1-5, with 8 bases identical to TRBD1. With V trimmed by 6 bases and J by 7 bases, 8 bases remained unmatched. Germline V gene lookup returns CDR1 MDHEN and CDR2 SYDVKM. The CDR3 loop spans 14 amino acids. This CDR3 is CASRQGARWQPQHF. In DNA, the CDR3 is TGTGCCAGCAGGCAGGGGGCGCGGTGGCAGCCCCAGCATTTT.

V and J are TRBV7-8 and TRBJ2-7; 10 bases align to TRBD2. Germline CDR1 and CDR2: SGHVS and FQNEAQ. With V trimmed by 7 bases and J by 3 bases, 3 bases remained unmatched. The CDR3 loop spans 13 amino acids. In DNA form, the CDR3 reads TGTGCCAGCATGTTAGCGGGAGGCTACGAGCAGTACTTC. The encoded protein is CASMLAGGYEQYF.

This chain joins TRBV7-2 and TRBJ1-6, with 7 bases identical to TRBD1. In germline, CDR1 is SGHTA, CDR2 FQGNSA. The junction had 4 bases not matched to a gene; V was cut back by 2 bases and J by 9 bases. This CDR3 contains 14 residues. CDR3 coding DNA: TGTGCCAGCAGCTTATGGGACAGCGGTTCACCCCTCCACTTT. Its translation is CASSLWDSGSPLHF.

V and J are TRBV11-1 and TRBJ1-3; D is unclear. V was cut by 3 bases and J by 4 bases, with 4 bases left in between. This CDR3 spans 12 amino acids. Germline lookup yields CDR1 SGHAT and CDR2 FQDESV (reference sequence). The CDR3 reads CASSFQGNTIYF. The CDR3 nucleotides are TGTGCCAGCAGCTTTCAGGGAAACACCATATATTTT.

V and J are TRBV7-2 and TRBJ2-1; 14 nucleotides agree with TRBD2. The CDR3 extends over 16 amino acids. With 4 bases clipped from V and 8 bases from J, the junction kept 7 bases outside the gene matches. The germline gives CDR1 SGHTA, CDR2 FQGNSA. CDR3 sequence: CASSSTGTSGSYEQFF. In DNA form, the CDR3 reads TGTGCCAGCAGCTCTACCGGGACTAGCGGGAGTTATGAGCAGTTCTTC.

The gene calls are TRBV11-1 and TRBJ2-1; the match to TRBD2 covers 8 bases. V dropped 0 bases and J dropped 8; count of bases not matched to a gene: 12. CDR1 and CDR2 from the germline V gene are SGHAT and FQDESV (reference sequence). The CDR3 sequence is 17 residues long. CDR3 sequence (DNA): TGTGCCAGCAGCTTAGCGCTTGGAATCGGGAGGGCCCATGAGCAGTTCTTC. This codes for CASSLALGIGRAHEQFF.